Shown below are 27 T cell receptor beta chains from a single sample sequenced in a study of neoadjuvant anti-PD-1 for oral cavity cancer. The repertoire was sequenced with immunoSEQ multiplex PCR; TCRdb's copy has only in-frame clones and lacks some. The table has approximately 23,000 clones, less than 50% seen once. As to time point: after neoadjuvant nivolumab, at surgical resection. The sample consisted of tumor tissue, taken after nivolumab (anti-PD-1) treatment. The receptors were gathered from a person between 40 and 85 years old with oral cavity squamous cell carcinoma.

V is TRBV5-1 and J is TRBJ2-7; D gene uncertain. This CDR3 has 14 residues. The germline V gene has CDR1 SGHRS and CDR2 YFSETQ. Trimming stripped 1 base from V and 1 base from J, with 9 bases between. The CDR3 here is CASSLLGSSYEQYF. CDR3 bases: TGCGCCAGCAGCTTGCTCGGGTCTTCCTACGAGCAGTACTTC.

This rearrangement joins TRBV6-6 to TRBJ1-2; D may be TRBD1 (6 bases). This CDR3 comprises 15 residues. Trimming pared 2 bases from V and 4 bases from J, leaving 14 bases between. Germline CDR1 reads MNHNY; CDR2 reads SVGAGI (reference sequence). CDR3: CASSYERRDTYGYTF. The DNA for the CDR3 is TGTGCCAGCAGTTACGAACGCCGGGACACCTATGGCTACACCTTC.

The chain joins TRBV14 to TRBJ2-2, with TRBD1 matching over 8 bases. The CDR3 covers 18 residues. In germline, CDR1 is SGHDN, CDR2 FVKESK. The V segment lost 4 bases and the J segment 6 bases; nucleotides outside the gene matches: 16. The CDR3 DNA is TGTGCCAGCAGCCGCTTTCCCCCGGACAGGGATGTGCCCGGGGAGCTGTTTTTT. Amino acids: CASSRFPPDRDVPGELFF.

In this sample, this clone turned up a few times. V gene TRBV7-9 combines with J gene TRBJ1-1; 10 bases line up with TRBD1. The germline CDR1 and CDR2 sequences are SEHNR and FQNEAQ (reference sequence). The CDR3 covers 15 residues. J gave up 4 bases and V 4 bases, and 6 bases lay outside the gene matches. The CDR3 region is CASSSSWTGGTEAFF. DNA of the CDR3: TGTGCCAGCAGCTCATCATGGACAGGGGGCACTGAAGCTTTCTTT.

This clone was seen a handful of times. This chain connects TRBV5-4 to TRBJ2-2, with D possibly being TRBD2 (6 bases). The CDR3 loop spans 15 amino acids. The ends were cut back, 4 bases at V and 5 bases at J, with 15 bases in the middle. CDR1 is SGHNT and CDR2 is YYREEE in the germline V gene (reference sequence). The CDR3 DNA reads TGTGCCAGCAGCATCCGGGACTTTGGAACCGGGGAGCTGTTTTTT. Its translation is CASSIRDFGTGELFF.

V usage is TRBV5-1 and J usage is TRBJ2-3; no firm D call. The ends were cut back, 0 bases at V and 4 bases at J, with 9 bases in the middle. Per the germline V gene, CDR1 is SGHRS and CDR2 is YFSETQ. There are 14 residues in the CDR3. The chain's CDR3 is CASSLDSGADTQYF. For the CDR3, the DNA is TGCGCCAGCAGCTTGGACAGTGGTGCAGATACGCAGTATTTT.

This clone was detected only a few times. The gene calls are TRBV11-3 and TRBJ1-5; D unclear. CDR3 length: 15 amino acids. With 4 bases removed from V and 9 bases from J, the gap between germline ends came to 19 bases. CDR1 SGHNT and CDR2 YENEEA come from the germline V gene. DNA for the CDR3: TGTGCCAGCAGCTCCCTAGACCGCCCGCGGGGGCCCCAGCATTTT. The encoded protein is CASSSLDRPRGPQHF.

The rearrangement joins TRBV29-1 to TRBJ2-7; no firm D call. Germline V gene sequence: CDR1 SQVTM, CDR2 ANQGSEA. Trimming cost V 0 bases and J 9 bases, with 9 bases left between them. The CDR3 has 11 residues. CDR3 bases: TGCAGCGTTGAAGATAGGCAGCGGCAGTACTTC. Translated: CSVEDRQRQYF.

This clone was seen more than once but under ten times. The CDR3 region has the DNA TGTGCCAGCAGCTTCGGGGAATCGGAGACCCAGTACTTC. It is translated as CASSFGESETQYF. V and J are TRBV11-1 and TRBJ2-5; weak D call: TRBD2 (5 bases). Germline-derived CDR1 and CDR2 are SGHAT and FQDESV (reference sequence). This CDR3 is built from 13 residues. V lost 3 bases and J 5 bases, leaving 10 bases between the germline ends.

The chain has TRBV30 and TRBJ2-7; 8 positions match TRBD2. The germline gives CDR1 GTSNPN, CDR2 SVGIG (reference sequence). The CDR3 covers 14 residues. The trim removed 1 base at V and 6 bases at J, leaving 8 bases unmatched. This CDR3 reads CAWSGGSGVREQYF. The CDR3 DNA sequence: TGTGCCTGGAGTGGGGGTAGCGGGGTTCGCGAGCAGTACTTC.

This clone was observed a few times. This chain connects TRBV6-5 to TRBJ1-6; D gene unclear. This CDR3 has 15 residues. Germline CDR1 MNHEY, CDR2 SVGAGI. V lost 7 bases and J 0 bases, leaving 10 bases between the germline ends. The CDR3 is CASKAASSYNSPLHF. Here the CDR3 DNA reads TGTGCCAGCAAGGCCGCGAGCTCCTATAATTCACCCCTCCACTTT.

This clone was seen once. The chain is built from TRBV21-1 and TRBJ2-1. TRBV21-1 is shown as a pseudogene. This CDR3 has 17 residues. In DNA, the CDR3 is TGTGCCAGCAGCAAAGCGCAAACGGAACCTCCCTACAATGAGCAGTTCTTC. It codes for CASSKAQTEPPYNEQFF.

CDR3 DNA: TGTGCCAGCAGCTCCGGACAGGGATGGTCACCCCTCCACTTT. Protein product: CASSSGQGWSPLHF. The gene calls are TRBV7-6 and TRBJ1-6, with 8 bases that match TRBD1. The ends lost 4 bases at V and 10 bases at J; junction bases unmatched: 6. The CDR3 loop spans 14 amino acids. Germline values: CDR1 SGHVS, CDR2 FNYEAQ.

The gene calls are TRBV27 and TRBJ2-7; 8 positions match TRBD1. The ends lost 6 bases at V and 2 bases at J; junction bases unmatched: 3. CDR3 length: 13 amino acids. Germline V lookup: CDR1 MNHEY, CDR2 SMNVEV (reference sequence). The CDR3 here is CASSLTGAYEQYF. CDR3 nucleotide sequence: TGTGCCAGCAGCCTGACAGGGGCCTACGAGCAGTACTTC.

J is TRBJ2-5 and V is TRBV9; D gene unclear. The CDR3 is made up of 14 amino acids. Germline CDR1 is SGDLS and CDR2 is YYNGEE. V was cut by 0 bases and J by 3 bases, with 9 bases left in between. CDR3 sequence (DNA): TGTGCCAGCAGCGTAGGACCATCGAAAGAGACCCAGTACTTC. Protein product: CASSVGPSKETQYF.

This clone occurred many times. This sequence joins TRBV19 and TRBJ2-2; 8 bases line up with TRBD1. This CDR3 is built from 18 residues. V was pared by 2 bases and J by 3 bases, with 11 bases of the junction left unmatched. Germline CDR1 reads LNHDA; CDR2 reads SQIVND (reference sequence). The CDR3 is CASSITGSQGDHTGELFF. CDR3 sequence (DNA): TGTGCCAGTAGTATAACTGGTTCACAGGGGGATCACACCGGGGAGCTGTTTTTT.

J is TRBJ2-3 and V is TRBV7-7; 9 bases fit TRBD2. Germline V gene data show CDR1 as SSHAT and CDR2 as FNYEAQ (reference sequence). V shed 5 bases, J shed 4 bases, and the junction held 10 bases outside the gene matches. This CDR3 is 16 amino acids long. The CDR3 DNA follows: TGTGCCAGCAGCCCCGGGACTAGCATCGCCGCAGATACGCAGTATTTT. It codes for CASSPGTSIAADTQYF. The full variable domain, rest sourced from reference TRBV7-7 and TRBJ2-3, is GAGVSQSPRYKVTKRGQDVTLRCDPISSHATLYWYQQALGQGPEFLTYFNYEAQPDKSGLPSDRFSAERPEGSISTLTIQRTEQRDSAMYRCASSPGTSIAADTQYFGPGTRLTVL.

To note about this clone: With a much larger clone just one base away, this may be a read error. V usage is TRBV11-2 and J usage is TRBJ1-1; D ambiguous. Germline V gene data show CDR1 as SGHAT and CDR2 as FQNNGV. The CDR3 sequence is 13 residues long. This chain's CDR3 is CASSLELNAEAFF. CDR3 in DNA: TGTGCCAGCAGCTTAGAATTGAACGCTGAAGCTTTCTTT.

This clone occurred once. The chain is built from TRBV6-5 and TRBJ1-5; D may be TRBD1 (6 bases). The CDR3 is 14 residues long. CDR1 is MNHEY, CDR2 SVGAGI, per germline. Trimming removed 0 bases from V and 9 bases from J, with 12 bases in between. Here the CDR3 reads CASSYSQGRGPQHF. The CDR3 DNA reads TGTGCCAGCAGTTACTCCCAGGGGAGGGGGCCCCAGCATTTT.

By proportion, this clone is medium-sized (0.01 to 0.1%). The V call is TRBV7-8, the J call TRBJ1-5, with a weak D call TRBD1 (5 bases). Germline V CDR1 and CDR2: SGHVS, FQNEAQ. V was clipped by 4 bases and J by 6 bases, with 13 bases between them. CDR3 size: 14 residues. DNA for the CDR3: TGTGCCAGCAGCTCCCGCGGGGGAGGTCAGCCCCAGCATTTT. It codes for CASSSRGGGQPQHF.

The chain couples TRBV7-2 to TRBJ2-1, with D maybe TRBD2 (7 bases). The V end was cut by 2 bases, the J end by 8 bases, with 25 bases between. Germline values: CDR1 SGHTA, CDR2 FQGNSA. The CDR3 loop spans 18 amino acids. CDR3 sequence reads: CASSLIKSRGPRRDEQFF. CDR3 nucleotide sequence: TGTGCCAGCAGCTTAATTAAGTCGCGGGGGCCGCGTCGCGATGAGCAGTTCTTC.

The CDR3: CASSLTSGNNYGYTF. DNA of the CDR3: TGTGCCAGCAGCCTAACCTCAGGGAACAACTATGGCTACACCTTC. The rearrangement links TRBV6-6 to TRBJ1-2, with D perhaps TRBD1 (5 bases). The CDR3 totals 15 residues. Germline V gene sequence: CDR1 MNHNY, CDR2 SVGAGI (reference sequence). The V end lost 6 bases, the J end lost 2 bases, and 16 bases lay between the germline ends.

This clone was picked up a small number of times. The V call is TRBV5-6, the J call TRBJ1-1, with D unresolved. CDR3 length equals 13 residues. The germline gives CDR1 SGHDT, CDR2 YYEEEE. V lost 2 bases to trimming and J lost 0 bases, with 5 bases between them. The CDR3 loop reads CASSFGMNTEAFF. CDR3 DNA sequence: TGTGCCAGCAGCTTTGGTATGAACACTGAAGCTTTCTTT.

The J gene is TRBJ2-1, the V gene TRBV6-5; 13 bases agree with TRBD2. Germline CDR1 is MNHEY and CDR2 is SVGAGI. The V and J ends lost 2 bases and 13 bases, in that order; junction bases with no gene match: 8. The CDR3 contains 15 residues. CDR3 bases: TGTGCCAGCAGTTACACAGGACTAGCGGGGGCCCCACAGTTCTTC. Protein: CASSYTGLAGAPQFF.

The sample holds one count of this clone. This chain connects TRBV11-3 to TRBJ1-1; D remains ambiguous. The CDR3 is made up of 15 amino acids. Germline V gene sequence: CDR1 SGHNT, CDR2 YENEEA. V dropped 5 bases and J dropped 3 bases, with 16 bases sitting between them. The CDR3 region has the DNA TGTGCCAGCAGCCCCACACCGCATACGTACACTGAAGCTTTCTTT. Residues: CASSPTPHTYTEAFF.

In this sample, this clone turned up many times. V gene TRBV19 combines with J gene TRBJ1-2; TRBD1 might be the D (6 bases). In germline, CDR1 is LNHDA, CDR2 SQIVND (reference sequence). V lost 3 bases and J 4 bases, leaving 18 bases between the germline ends. This CDR3 is built from 16 residues. CDR3 region: CASSIEQGGYLYGYTF. DNA of the CDR3: TGTGCCAGTAGTATTGAACAGGGAGGATACCTCTATGGCTACACCTTC.

The rearrangement uses TRBV6-4 and TRBJ1-2; D unclear. Trimming took 0 bases from V and 2 from J, leaving 7 bases between them. CDR1 and CDR2 from the germline V gene are MRHNA and SNTAGT. This CDR3 has 14 amino acids. The CDR3 region is CASSDSGRNYGYTF. In DNA form, the CDR3 reads TGTGCCAGCAGTGACTCTGGCAGGAACTATGGCTACACCTTC.